Listed below are T cell receptor beta chains from one sample, sequenced in a study of cytomegalovirus exposure and HLA in healthy donors. Sequenced by immunoSEQ multiplex PCR; TCRdb stores in-frame clones only, minus some. The table has 130,000 or so clones, 60% to 85% seen once; the top ten hold nearly 3%. Source material: PBMCs. These receptors all come from a woman in her 40s in good health and CMV-seropositive. The CDR3 runs from the conserved cysteine through the conserved F or W. A D gene is named only where the DNA matches it firmly. Size is stated for part of the rows, as once, few or many counts, or as a class when the clone is expanded.

abundance: few; v_gene: TRBV9; len: 15; j_gene: TRBJ2-1; d_gene: TRBD1; CDR3aa: CASSVEGTGYNEQFF; CDR3nt: TGTGCCAGCAGCGTAGAGGGGACAGGGTACAATGAGCAGTTCTTC
abundance: NA; v_gene: TRBV27; len: 13; j_gene: TRBJ2-1; d_gene: TRBD2; CDR3aa: CASSATGLVGQFF; CDR3nt: TGTGCCAGCAGTGCGACTGGACTAGTAGGGCAGTTCTTC
abundance: NA; v_gene: TRBV7-9; len: 15; j_gene: TRBJ1-1; d_gene: TRBD1; CDR3aa: CASSLETGGRTEAFF; CDR3nt: TGTGCCAGCAGCTTAGAAACAGGGGGACGGACTGAAGCTTTCTTT
abundance: NA; v_gene: TRBV5-4; len: 16; j_gene: TRBJ2-3; d_gene: TRBD2; CDR3aa: CASSGGLAGNTDTQYF; CDR3nt: TGTGCCAGCAGTGGGGGACTAGCGGGAAACACAGATACGCAGTATTTT
abundance: NA; v_gene: TRBV7-6; len: 13; j_gene: TRBJ2-1; d_gene: NA; CDR3aa: CASSPLGASEQFF; CDR3nt: TGTGCCAGCAGCCCTCTGGGGGCAAGTGAGCAGTTCTTC
abundance: NA; v_gene: TRBV5-8; len: 11; j_gene: TRBJ2-5; d_gene: NA; CDR3aa: CASSFAKTQYF; CDR3nt: TGTGCCAGCAGCTTTGCTAAGACCCAGTACTTC
abundance: NA; v_gene: TRBV19; len: 15; j_gene: TRBJ2-6; d_gene: NA; CDR3aa: CASDRSPSGANVLTF; CDR3nt: TGTGCCAGTGACAGGAGCCCCTCTGGGGCCAACGTCCTGACTTTC
abundance: NA; v_gene: TRBV7-2; len: 16; j_gene: TRBJ1-5; d_gene: TRBD1; CDR3aa: CASSPHGQGSNQPQHF; CDR3nt: TGTGCCAGCAGCCCCCATGGACAGGGGAGCAATCAGCCCCAGCATTTT
abundance: few; v_gene: TRBV2; len: 17; j_gene: TRBJ1-5; d_gene: NA; CDR3aa: CASSGFRGVVSNQPQHF; CDR3nt: TGTGCCAGCAGTGGATTTCGGGGAGTCGTCAGCAATCAGCCCCAGCATTTT
abundance: NA; v_gene: TRBV4-1; len: 13; j_gene: TRBJ2-7; d_gene: NA; CDR3aa: CASAAALTYEQYF; CDR3nt: TGCGCCAGCGCGGCGGCATTGACCTACGAGCAGTACTTC
abundance: NA; v_gene: TRBV19; len: 13; j_gene: TRBJ1-1; d_gene: NA; CDR3aa: CASSIGGGTEAFF; CDR3nt: TGTGCCAGTAGTATCGGGGGGGGCACTGAAGCTTTCTTT
abundance: NA; v_gene: TRBV9; len: 15; j_gene: TRBJ1-2; d_gene: NA; CDR3aa: CASNVDGSPTYGYTF; CDR3nt: TGTGCCAGCAACGTAGATGGGAGCCCCACCTATGGCTACACCTTC
abundance: NA; v_gene: TRBV19; len: 12; j_gene: TRBJ1-2; d_gene: NA; CDR3aa: CASSIEGSGYTF; CDR3nt: TGTGCCAGTAGTATTGAGGGTTCTGGCTACACCTTC
abundance: NA; v_gene: TRBV28; len: 16; j_gene: TRBJ2-2; d_gene: TRBD2; CDR3aa: CASSERGLPNTGELFF; CDR3nt: TGTGCCAGCAGTGAGCGGGGCCTACCGAACACCGGGGAGCTGTTTTTT
abundance: NA; v_gene: TRBV19; len: 12; j_gene: TRBJ2-2; d_gene: NA; CDR3aa: CASRKGPQLPFF; CDR3nt: TGTGCCAGTCGAAAGGGGCCCCAGTTGCCGTTTTTT
abundance: NA; v_gene: TRBV19; len: 13; j_gene: TRBJ2-7; d_gene: NA; CDR3aa: CASKGGFGYEQYF; CDR3nt: TGTGCCAGTAAAGGCGGGTTTGGCTACGAGCAGTACTTC
abundance: NA; v_gene: TRBV9; len: 14; j_gene: TRBJ1-2; d_gene: TRBD1; CDR3aa: CASSVNTGGNGYTF; CDR3nt: TGTGCCAGCAGCGTAAACACAGGGGGCAATGGCTACACCTTC
abundance: NA; v_gene: TRBV27; len: 15; j_gene: TRBJ2-1; d_gene: TRBD2; CDR3aa: CASSLGTSGTNEQFF; CDR3nt: TGTGCCAGCAGTTTAGGGACTAGCGGTACCAATGAGCAGTTCTTC
abundance: NA; v_gene: TRBV6-5; len: 13; j_gene: TRBJ2-3; d_gene: NA; CDR3aa: CASSGPNTDTQYF; CDR3nt: TGTGCCAGCAGTGGGCCCAACACAGATACGCAGTATTTT
abundance: NA; v_gene: TRBV10-3; len: 15; j_gene: TRBJ1-6; d_gene: TRBD1; CDR3aa: CAISDRDRENSPLHF; CDR3nt: TGTGCCATCAGTGATCGGGACAGAGAGAATTCACCCCTCCACTTT
abundance: NA; v_gene: TRBV5-4; len: 20; j_gene: TRBJ2-1; d_gene: TRBD2; CDR3aa: CASSLKGGLAGGPAYNEQFF; CDR3nt: TGTGCCAGCAGCCTCAAGGGCGGACTAGCGGGGGGGCCTGCCTACAATGAGCAGTTCTTC
abundance: NA; v_gene: TRBV19; len: 16; j_gene: TRBJ2-2; d_gene: NA; CDR3aa: CASSIYLRENTGELFF; CDR3nt: TGTGCCAGTAGTATTTACTTGAGGGAGAACACCGGGGAGCTGTTTTTT
abundance: NA; v_gene: TRBV7-9; len: 13; j_gene: TRBJ2-1; d_gene: TRBD1; CDR3aa: CASKDRGDNEQFF; CDR3nt: TGTGCCAGCAAGGACAGGGGCGACAATGAGCAGTTCTTC
abundance: NA; v_gene: TRBV7-6; len: 15; j_gene: TRBJ2-7; d_gene: TRBD1; CDR3aa: CASSLDPGQTYEQYF; CDR3nt: TGTGCCAGCAGCTTGGATCCGGGACAGACCTACGAGCAGTACTTC
abundance: few; v_gene: TRBV30; len: 14; j_gene: TRBJ1-2; d_gene: TRBD1; CDR3aa: CAWSVQGASYGYTF; CDR3nt: TGTGCCTGGAGTGTACAGGGGGCAAGCTATGGCTACACCTTC
abundance: NA; v_gene: TRBV11-2; len: 14; j_gene: TRBJ1-1; d_gene: NA; CDR3aa: CASSLVVEDIEAFF; CDR3nt: TGTGCCAGCAGCCTAGTGGTTGAGGACATTGAAGCTTTCTTT
abundance: NA; v_gene: TRBV27; len: 16; j_gene: TRBJ2-2; d_gene: NA; CDR3aa: CASSPTPGRSTGELFF; CDR3nt: TGTGCCAGCAGCCCGACCCCTGGCAGGTCCACCGGGGAGCTGTTTTTT
abundance: NA; v_gene: TRBV6-6; len: 14; j_gene: TRBJ2-1; d_gene: TRBD1; CDR3aa: CASTGDSSYNEQFF; CDR3nt: TGTGCCAGCACAGGGGACAGCTCCTACAATGAGCAGTTCTTC
abundance: NA; v_gene: TRBV28; len: 14; j_gene: TRBJ1-1; d_gene: NA; CDR3aa: CASSLGTLNTEAFF; CDR3nt: TGTGCCAGCAGTTTAGGGACATTGAACACTGAAGCTTTCTTT
abundance: NA; v_gene: TRBV27; len: 16; j_gene: TRBJ2-1; d_gene: NA; CDR3aa: CASSILGLAAPNEQFF; CDR3nt: NA
abundance: NA; v_gene: TRBV29-1; len: 12; j_gene: TRBJ2-1; d_gene: NA; CDR3aa: CSVREPGNEQFF; CDR3nt: TGCAGTGTACGGGAACCGGGGAATGAGCAGTTCTTC
abundance: NA; v_gene: TRBV7-6; len: 15; j_gene: TRBJ2-5; d_gene: TRBD2; CDR3aa: CASSLLAGGKETQYF; CDR3nt: TGTGCCAGCAGTTTACTAGCGGGGGGTAAAGAGACCCAGTACTTC
abundance: NA; v_gene: TRBV9; len: 14; j_gene: TRBJ1-1; d_gene: NA; CDR3aa: CASSVAHKNTEAFF; CDR3nt: TGTGCCAGCAGCGTAGCCCACAAGAACACTGAAGCTTTCTTT
abundance: few; v_gene: TRBV6-5; len: 14; j_gene: TRBJ1-2; d_gene: TRBD1; CDR3aa: CAIRDPGGGYGYTF; CDR3nt: TGTGCCATCAGAGATCCAGGGGGCGGGTACGGCTACACCTTC
abundance: NA; v_gene: TRBV11-2; len: 13; j_gene: TRBJ1-1; d_gene: NA; CDR3aa: CASHPRGNTEAFF; CDR3nt: TGTGCCAGCCATCCCCGGGGGAACACTGAAGCTTTCTTT
abundance: NA; v_gene: TRBV29-1; len: 14; j_gene: TRBJ1-2; d_gene: TRBD1; CDR3aa: CSVNPSDRVGGYTF; CDR3nt: TGCAGCGTTAACCCCTCGGACAGGGTAGGTGGCTACACCTTC
abundance: NA; v_gene: TRBV11-2; len: 13; j_gene: TRBJ2-7; d_gene: TRBD2; CDR3aa: CASRPGGVYEQYF; CDR3nt: TGTGCCAGCAGGCCGGGGGGGGTGTACGAGCAGTACTTC
abundance: NA; v_gene: TRBV7-6; len: 15; j_gene: TRBJ1-3; d_gene: NA; CDR3aa: CASSLEAGSGNTIYF; CDR3nt: TGTGCCAGCAGCTTAGAGGCAGGCTCCGGAAACACCATATATTTT
abundance: NA; v_gene: TRBV6-1; len: 16; j_gene: TRBJ2-7; d_gene: NA; CDR3aa: CASSGPQGGVKDEQYF; CDR3nt: TGTGCCAGCAGTGGCCCTCAGGGTGGGGTGAAAGACGAGCAGTACTTC
abundance: NA; v_gene: TRBV4-2; len: 14; j_gene: TRBJ2-5; d_gene: NA; CDR3aa: CASSQQGLEETQYF; CDR3nt: TGTGCCAGCAGCCAACAGGGCTTGGAGGAGACCCAGTACTTC
abundance: NA; v_gene: TRBV18; len: 17; j_gene: TRBJ2-3; d_gene: TRBD1; CDR3aa: CASSPLGQATGTDTQYF; CDR3nt: TGTGCCAGCTCCCCCCTAGGACAGGCGACAGGAACAGATACGCAGTATTTT
abundance: NA; v_gene: TRBV5-4; len: 15; j_gene: TRBJ1-6; d_gene: TRBD1; CDR3aa: CASSQRQGWDSPLHF; CDR3nt: TGTGCCAGCAGCCAAAGACAGGGTTGGGATTCACCCCTCCACTTT
abundance: NA; v_gene: TRBV5-4; len: 13; j_gene: TRBJ1-1; d_gene: NA; CDR3aa: CASSLTGNTEAFF; CDR3nt: TGTGCCAGCAGCCTGACAGGGAACACTGAAGCTTTCTTT
abundance: NA; v_gene: TRBV7-2; len: 13; j_gene: TRBJ2-7; d_gene: NA; CDR3aa: CASSRDRFREQYF; CDR3nt: TGTGCCAGCAGCAGAGACAGGTTTCGCGAGCAGTACTTC
abundance: few; v_gene: TRBV15; len: 15; j_gene: TRBJ2-1; d_gene: NA; CDR3aa: CATSRVGLSYNEQFF; CDR3nt: TGTGCCACCAGCAGAGTGGGCCTCTCTTACAATGAGCAGTTCTTC
abundance: once; v_gene: TRBV18; len: 14; j_gene: TRBJ2-7; d_gene: TRBD1; CDR3aa: CASSPGTGSYEQYF; CDR3nt: TGTGCCAGCTCACCTGGGACAGGGTCCTACGAGCAGTACTTC
abundance: NA; v_gene: TRBV7-2; len: 15; j_gene: TRBJ2-7; d_gene: NA; CDR3aa: CASSLAGPNGYEQYF; CDR3nt: TGTGCCAGCAGCTTAGCGGGGCCAAACGGGTACGAGCAGTACTTC